What follows describes a single T cell receptor beta chain. MiXCR was run by TCRdb on the 5' RACE reads, yielding one entry per CDR3 protein. The table lists more than 90,000 distinct CDR3 sequences, around 14% of them singletons. V was pared by 5 bases and J by 3 bases, with 14 bases between. The CDR3 length is 14 residues. Germline CDR1 MNHEY, CDR2 SVGEGT. The entry originates in a study of early T cells in non-severe SARS-CoV-2 infection. Background on the study: Sequencing of unsorted whole blood was done on bulk RNA, leaving chains unpaired.

This TCR came from an adult who was a healthcare worker with PCR-confirmed SARS-CoV-2 infection or an uninfected control (not recorded which). The V call is TRBV6-2 or TRBV6-3, the J call TRBJ2-7; D unclear. Sample: whole blood. CDR3 in amino acids: CASSPNPSYYEQYF. The CDR3 bases are TGTGCCAGCAGTCCTAATCCCTCCTACTACGAGCAGTACTTC.